The 27 T cell receptor beta chains listed next were all sequenced from one sample in a study of T cells in localized non-small cell lung cancer. Sequencing was performed with immunoSEQ multiplex PCR; in TCRdb, only in-frame clones are kept and a portion is missing. The sample yields about 31,000 clones, approximately 88% seen once. The input for sequencing was peripheral blood mononuclear cells, taken before any cancer treatment. The receptors shown here come from a woman aged 35-75 years with stage III lung adenocarcinoma.

This chain links TRBV9 with TRBJ2-7, with 7 bases aligning to TRBD2. The CDR3 is 15 residues long. Germline loops: CDR1 SGDLS, CDR2 YYNGEE. With 4 bases clipped from V and 4 bases from J, the junction kept 11 bases outside the gene matches. The CDR3 is CASSKGLDRTYEQYF. CDR3 in DNA: TGTGCCAGCAGCAAAGGACTAGACAGAACTTACGAGCAGTACTTC.

This sequence joins TRBV28 and TRBJ1-5, with 9 nucleotides matching TRBD1. CDR3 length equals 15 residues. V shed 5 bases and J 4 bases; nucleotides not matched to a gene: 6. Germline lookup yields CDR1 MDHEN and CDR2 SYDVKM. The CDR3 protein is CASSGYRGLNQPQHF. The CDR3 DNA reads TGTGCCAGCAGTGGATACAGGGGGCTGAATCAGCCCCAGCATTTT.

This clone was detected a few times. V is TRBV4-2 and J is TRBJ2-3; maybe TRBD2 (5 bases). The V gene lost 0 bases and the J gene lost 1 base, with 14 bases spanning the gap. Germline loops: CDR1 LGHNA, CDR2 YNFKEQ. This CDR3 has 17 amino acids. As DNA, the CDR3 is TGTGCCAGCAGCCAAGATCTCTACGGGATTGGCACAGATACGCAGTATTTT. It specifies CASSQDLYGIGTDTQYF.

The chain combines TRBV18 with TRBJ2-3; 7 bases map to TRBD2. The junction had 22 bases not matched to a gene; V was cut back by 6 bases and J by 7 bases. CDR3 length: 18 amino acids. Germline lookup yields CDR1 KGHSH and CDR2 LQKENI. CDR3 residues: CASSALAGVTVSQNTQYF. The CDR3 DNA is TGTGCCAGCTCCGCTCTGGCGGGAGTAACCGTTTCCCAAAATACGCAGTATTTT.

The rearrangement links TRBV9 to TRBJ2-2; 8 bases map to TRBD2. The length of the CDR3 is 17 residues. From germline, CDR1 is SGDLS and CDR2 YYNGEE. V lost 7 bases to trimming and J lost 4 bases; unmatched junction nucleotides: 15. CDR3 sequence reads: CASQGREAPAGTGELFF. CDR3 coding DNA: TGTGCCAGCCAGGGGCGGGAGGCCCCTGCGGGCACCGGGGAGCTGTTTTTT.

V and J are TRBV7-9 and TRBJ2-3; D gene ambiguous. V was pared by 1 base and J by 9 bases, with 8 bases between. CDR1 and CDR2 from the germline V gene are SEHNR and FQNEAQ (reference sequence). The CDR3 sequence is 12 residues long. The CDR3 here is CASSLDPVTQYF. CDR3 DNA sequence: TGTGCCAGCAGCTTAGATCCAGTGACGCAGTATTTT.

The chain employs TRBV27 and TRBJ2-7; TRBD1 agrees at 7 bases. This CDR3 region has 14 residues. V trimming: 3 bases; J trimming: 2 bases; junction bases outside the gene matches: 4. From germline, CDR1 is MNHEY and CDR2 SMNVEV (reference sequence). The CDR3 region is CASSLRQGTYEQYF. Written as DNA, the CDR3 is TGTGCCAGCAGTTTGCGACAGGGTACCTACGAGCAGTACTTC.

The gene calls are TRBV6-1 and TRBJ2-5; TRBD2 might be the D (5 bases). This CDR3 is built from 15 residues. Deletions cut 3 bases from V and 5 bases from J, with 16 bases between. Germline CDR1 is MNHNS and CDR2 is SASEGT. The DNA for the CDR3 is TGTGCCAGCAGTGACCAAGACTTACAGCGGGAGACCCAGTACTTC. Translating gives CASSDQDLQRETQYF.

This clone was seen a few times. The CDR3 loop reads CASSPGGTSRAEQFF. The CDR3 nucleotides are TGTGCCAGCAGCCCCGGGGGGACTAGCAGGGCTGAGCAGTTCTTC. The chain links TRBV9 to TRBJ2-1, with 9 bases fitting TRBD2. Unmatched junction bases numbered 11, after V lost 4 bases and J lost 9 bases. CDR1 is SGDLS and CDR2 is YYNGEE in the germline V gene. This CDR3 has 15 residues.

The J gene is TRBJ2-5, the V gene TRBV4-1; D uncertain. V lost 1 base and J 5 bases, leaving 5 bases between the germline ends. This CDR3 has 12 amino acids. Germline lookup yields CDR1 MGHRA and CDR2 YSYEKL. CDR3 DNA: TGCGCCAGCAGCCAAGGGATCGAGACCCAGTACTTC. Protein: CASSQGIETQYF.

The chain has TRBV11-2 and TRBJ2-7; D call uncertain. The germline V and J ends were trimmed by 1 base and 0 bases, with 13 bases remaining between them. Germline loops: CDR1 SGHAT, CDR2 FQNNGV. CDR3 length: 16 residues. CDR3 loop: CASSLVPDAASYEQYF. Here the CDR3 DNA reads TGTGCCAGCAGCTTAGTGCCCGACGCAGCCTCCTACGAGCAGTACTTC.

The chain links TRBV10-2 to TRBJ1-6, with D maybe TRBD1 (6 bases). The CDR3 runs to 14 residues. V was clipped by 7 bases and J by 6 bases, with 13 bases between them. The V gene's germline CDR1 is WSHSY and CDR2 SAAADI. The CDR3 DNA sequence: TGCGCCAGCACCCCGGACAGATTTAATTCACCCCTCCACTTT. Translating gives CASTPDRFNSPLHF.

V is TRBV15 and J is TRBJ1-1; the D is unclear. This CDR3 has 15 amino acids. From germline, CDR1 is LNHNV and CDR2 YYDKDF (reference sequence). With 4 bases removed from V and 1 base from J, the gap between germline ends came to 13 bases. The CDR3 DNA is TGTGCCACCAGCACCGTTTTATGGGAGAACACTGAAGCTTTCTTT. It codes for CATSTVLWENTEAFF. The variable domain in full, completed from reference TRBV15 and TRBJ1-1, reads DAMVIQNPRYQVTQFGKPVTLSCSQTLNHNVMYWYQQKSSQAPKLLFHYYDKDFNNEADTPDNFQSRRPNTSFCFLDIRSPGLGDTAMYLCATSTVLWENTEAFFGQGTRLTVV.

The chain is built from TRBV4-2 and TRBJ2-3, with 8 bases that match TRBD1. The CDR3 has 15 residues. Germline values: CDR1 LGHNA, CDR2 YNFKEQ. After removal of 0 bases from V and 2 bases from J, the junction contained 1 base not matched to a gene. The CDR3 DNA is TGTGCCAGCAGCCAAGATCAGGGGGCCACAGATACGCAGTATTTT. This encodes CASSQDQGATDTQYF.

CDR3 residues: CASSYGFGNTGELFF. Written as DNA, the CDR3 is TGTGCCAGCAGTTACGGCTTTGGGAACACCGGGGAGCTGTTTTTT. The rearrangement links TRBV6-5 to TRBJ2-2; no clear D. Germline lookup yields CDR1 MNHEY and CDR2 SVGAGI. CDR3 length: 15 amino acids. The ends were cut back, 2 bases at V and 1 base at J, with 8 bases in the middle.

The chain joins TRBV9 to TRBJ1-6, with D maybe TRBD1 (6 bases). This CDR3 comprises 14 residues. Trimming removed 6 bases from V and 6 bases from J, with 13 bases in between. From germline, CDR1 is SGDLS and CDR2 YYNGEE. CDR3 loop: CASTRGGGNSPLHF. DNA for the CDR3: TGTGCCAGCACGCGCGGAGGGGGTAATTCACCCCTCCACTTT. Complete variable domain (other parts from reference TRBV9 and TRBJ1-6): DSGVTQTPKHLITATGQRVTLRCSPRSGDLSVYWYQQSLDQGLQFLIQYYNGEERAKGNILERFSAQQFPDLHSELNLSSLELGDSALYFCASTRGGGNSPLHFGNGTRLTVT.

The J gene is TRBJ2-3, the V gene TRBV5-1; D tentatively fits TRBD1 or TRBD2 (5 bases each). CDR3 length: 16 residues. Germline CDR1 is SGHRS and CDR2 is YFSETQ. Trimming removed 4 bases at V and 0 bases at J, with 15 bases between. The CDR3 coding sequence is TGCGCCAGCAGCCAAGGATGGGGGACCAGCACAGATACGCAGTATTTT. Translating it yields CASSQGWGTSTDTQYF.

This rearrangement joins TRBV10-3 to TRBJ2-5; perhaps TRBD2 as D (6 bases). Trimming cost V 6 bases and J 2 bases, with 10 bases left between them. CDR3 length: 13 residues. Per the germline V gene, CDR1 is ENHRY and CDR2 is SYGVKD. This chain's CDR3 is CAISKGLQETQYF. The CDR3 nucleotides are TGTGCCATCAGCAAGGGACTGCAAGAGACCCAGTACTTC.

V and J are TRBV5-1 and TRBJ2-3; 13 positions match TRBD2. This CDR3 spans 16 amino acids. V lost 3 bases and J lost 4; bases outside the gene matches: 5. Germline lookup yields CDR1 SGHRS and CDR2 YFSETQ. The CDR3 sequence is CASSSGLAGDADTQYF. Written as DNA, the CDR3 is TGCGCCAGCAGCTCCGGACTAGCGGGGGACGCAGATACGCAGTATTTT.

In its sample, this clone was seen once. This chain uses TRBV1 with TRBJ2-1; the table's D call of TRBD1 was not tested on the DNA. TRBV1 is a known pseudogene. The CDR3 is 16 residues long. The DNA of the CDR3 is TGCACCAGCAGCCAAGATCAGAAATACTCCTACAATGAGCAGTTCTTC. This gives the protein CTSSQDQKYSYNEQFF.

J is TRBJ1-2 and V is TRBV6-6; weak D call: TRBD1 (5 bases). V was cut by 7 bases and J by 8 bases, with 11 bases left in between. This CDR3 is 11 amino acids long. Germline CDR1 is MNHNY and CDR2 is SVGAGI (reference sequence). CDR3 in DNA: TGTGCCAGCAACTCGGGGGAAGGCTACACCTTC. Residues: CASNSGEGYTF.

The V call is TRBV10-1, the J call TRBJ1-1; 7 bases map to TRBD1. The CDR3 spans 14 residues. Germline V lookup: CDR1 WNHNN, CDR2 SYGVQD (reference sequence). Germline trimming cut 7 bases from V and 4 bases from J; bases unmatched to any gene: 9. The DNA of the CDR3 is TGCGCCAGCATAAGACAGGGCCGTGCCACTGAAGCTTTCTTT. Translating it yields CASIRQGRATEAFF.

This chain uses TRBV5-4 with TRBJ2-1; TRBD2 aligns across 10 bases. Germline V gene lookup returns CDR1 SGHNT and CDR2 YYREEE (reference sequence). The ends lost 1 base at V and 6 bases at J; junction bases unmatched: 4. The CDR3 is made up of 15 amino acids. CDR3 sequence reads: CASSLFSGRANEQFF. The CDR3 region has the DNA TGTGCCAGCAGCTTGTTCAGCGGGAGGGCCAATGAGCAGTTCTTC.

The V call is TRBV14, the J call TRBJ1-6, with a possible D match to TRBD1 (5 bases). CDR1 and CDR2 from the germline V gene are SGHDN and FVKESK. The CDR3 is 17 residues long. V lost 1 base, J lost 0 bases, and 10 bases lay in between. The DNA for the CDR3 is TGTGCCAGCAGCCAAGGACAGCATCGCTCCTATAATTCACCCCTCCACTTT. Translated, it gives CASSQGQHRSYNSPLHF.

This clone is a singleton in its sample. At one of its ends the junction is not consistent with the germline gene, which may arise from a read error. This chain joins TRBV7-7 and TRBJ2-1, with D possibly being TRBD1 or TRBD2 (5 bases each). Germline values: CDR1 SSHAT, CDR2 FNYEAQ (reference sequence). The CDR3 totals 15 residues. The CDR3 DNA follows: TGTGCTAGCAGCTTAGAGGGGTACTCCTACAATGAGCAGTTCTTC. This codes for CASSLEGYSYNEQFF.

The chain uses TRBV11-2 and TRBJ2-1; no clear D gene. The germline gives CDR1 SGHAT, CDR2 FQNNGV. CDR3 size: 14 residues. Trimming took off 0 bases at V and 7 bases at J, with 10 bases between the two ends. In nucleotides, the CDR3 is TGTGCCAGCAGCTTAGATAGAGGAGTTAATGAGCAGTTCTTC. Translated: CASSLDRGVNEQFF.

The genes are TRBV7-2 and TRBJ2-7; TRBD2 is a possible D gene (7 bases). CDR1 SGHTA and CDR2 FQGNSA come from the germline V gene. The CDR3 covers 17 residues. Trimming pared 5 bases from V and 0 bases from J, leaving 20 bases between. The CDR3 DNA sequence: TGTGCCAGCAGCGAAGCCGGCGGGGGCACCAGCTCCTACGAGCAGTACTTC. Translated: CASSEAGGGTSSYEQYF.